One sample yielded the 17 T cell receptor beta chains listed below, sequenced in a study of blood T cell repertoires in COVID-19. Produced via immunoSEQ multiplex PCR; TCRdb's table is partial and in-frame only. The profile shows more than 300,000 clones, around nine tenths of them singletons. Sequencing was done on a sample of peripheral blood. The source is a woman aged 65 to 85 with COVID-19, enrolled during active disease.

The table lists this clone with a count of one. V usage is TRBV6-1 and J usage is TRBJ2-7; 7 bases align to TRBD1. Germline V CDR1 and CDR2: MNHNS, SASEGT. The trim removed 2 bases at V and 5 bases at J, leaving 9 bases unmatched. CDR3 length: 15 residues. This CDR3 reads CASSEWTGDIDEQYF. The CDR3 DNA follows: TGTGCCAGCAGTGAATGGACAGGCGATATCGACGAGCAGTACTTC.

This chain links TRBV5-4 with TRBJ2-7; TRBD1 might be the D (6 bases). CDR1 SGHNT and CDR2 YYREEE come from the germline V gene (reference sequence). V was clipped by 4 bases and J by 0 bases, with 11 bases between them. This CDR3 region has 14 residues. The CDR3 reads CASSTGQNSYEQYF. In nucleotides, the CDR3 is TGTGCCAGCAGCACCGGACAGAACTCCTACGAGCAGTACTTC.

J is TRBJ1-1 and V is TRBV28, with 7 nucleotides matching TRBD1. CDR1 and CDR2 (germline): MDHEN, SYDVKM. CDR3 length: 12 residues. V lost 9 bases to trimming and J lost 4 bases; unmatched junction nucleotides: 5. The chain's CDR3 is CASRQGSTEAFF. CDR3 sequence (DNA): TGTGCCAGTCGACAGGGAAGCACTGAAGCTTTCTTT.

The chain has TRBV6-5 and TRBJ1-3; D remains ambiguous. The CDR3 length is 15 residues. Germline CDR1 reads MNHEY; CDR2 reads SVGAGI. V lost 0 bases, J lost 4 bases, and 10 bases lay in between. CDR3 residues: CASSYSGPGGNTIYF. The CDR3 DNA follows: TGTGCCAGCAGTTACTCCGGACCGGGAGGAAACACCATATATTTT.

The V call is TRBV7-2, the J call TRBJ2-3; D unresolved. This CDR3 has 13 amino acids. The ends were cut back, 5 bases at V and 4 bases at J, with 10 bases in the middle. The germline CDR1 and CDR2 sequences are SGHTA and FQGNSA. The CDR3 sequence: CASSLSSADTQYF. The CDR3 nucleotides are TGTGCCAGCAGCCTCTCTAGTGCAGATACGCAGTATTTT.

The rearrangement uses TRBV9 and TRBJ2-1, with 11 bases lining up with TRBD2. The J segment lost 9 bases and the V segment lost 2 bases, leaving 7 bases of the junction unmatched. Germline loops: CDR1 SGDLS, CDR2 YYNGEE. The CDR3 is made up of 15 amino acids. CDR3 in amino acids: CASSVSTSGGFEQFF. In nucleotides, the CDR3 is TGTGCCAGCAGCGTTAGTACTAGCGGGGGCTTTGAGCAGTTCTTC.

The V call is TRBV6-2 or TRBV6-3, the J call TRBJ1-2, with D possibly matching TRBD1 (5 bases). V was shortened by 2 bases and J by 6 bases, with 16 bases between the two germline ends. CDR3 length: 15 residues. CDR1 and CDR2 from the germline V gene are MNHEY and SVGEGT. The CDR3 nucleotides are TGTGCCAGCAGTTACCCGTGGGGGGGGATCGATGGCTACACCTTC. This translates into CASSYPWGGIDGYTF.

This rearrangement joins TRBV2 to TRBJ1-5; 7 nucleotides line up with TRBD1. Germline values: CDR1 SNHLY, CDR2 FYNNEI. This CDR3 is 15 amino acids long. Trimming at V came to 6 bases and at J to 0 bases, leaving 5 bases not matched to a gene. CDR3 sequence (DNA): TGTGCCAGCAGCCCGACAGGGTTTAGCAATCAGCCCCAGCATTTT. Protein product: CASSPTGFSNQPQHF. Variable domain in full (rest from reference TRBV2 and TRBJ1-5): EPEVTQTPSHQVTQMGQEVILRCVPISNHLYFYWYRQILGQKVEFLVSFYNNEISEKSEIFDDQFSVERPDGSNFTLKIRSTKLEDSAMYFCASSPTGFSNQPQHFGDGTRLSIL.

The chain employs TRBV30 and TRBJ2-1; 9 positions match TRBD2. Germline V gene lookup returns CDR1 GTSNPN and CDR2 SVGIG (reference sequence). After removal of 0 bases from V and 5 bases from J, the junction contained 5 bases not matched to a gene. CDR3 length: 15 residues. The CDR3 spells CAWSVRGGQHNEQFF. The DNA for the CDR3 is TGTGCCTGGAGTGTGCGGGGGGGCCAACACAATGAGCAGTTCTTC. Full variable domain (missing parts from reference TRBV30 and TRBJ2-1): SQTIHQWPATLVQPVGSPLSLECTVEGTSNPNLYWYRQAAGRGLQLLFYSVGIGQISSEVPQNLSASRPQDRQFILSSKKLLLSDSGFYLCAWSVRGGQHNEQFFGPGTRLTVL.

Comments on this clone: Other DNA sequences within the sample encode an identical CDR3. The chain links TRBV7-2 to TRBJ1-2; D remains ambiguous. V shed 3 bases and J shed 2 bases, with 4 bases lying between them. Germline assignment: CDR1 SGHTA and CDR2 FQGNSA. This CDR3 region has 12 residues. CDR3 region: CASSFRNYGYTF. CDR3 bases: TGTGCCAGCAGCTTTCGGAACTATGGCTACACCTTC.

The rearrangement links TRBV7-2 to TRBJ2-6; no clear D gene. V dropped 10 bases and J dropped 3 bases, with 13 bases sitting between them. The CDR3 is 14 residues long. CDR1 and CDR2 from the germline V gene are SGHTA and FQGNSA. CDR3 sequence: CAKSRGDGANVLTF. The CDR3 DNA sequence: TGTGCCAAAAGCAGAGGTGATGGGGCCAACGTCCTGACTTTC.

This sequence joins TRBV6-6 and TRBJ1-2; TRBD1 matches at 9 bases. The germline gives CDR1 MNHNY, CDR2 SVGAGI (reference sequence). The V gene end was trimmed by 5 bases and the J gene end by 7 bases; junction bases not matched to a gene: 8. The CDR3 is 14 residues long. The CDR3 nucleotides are TGTGCCAGCAGTCCGGGACAGGGCGGGTTTGGCTACACCTTC. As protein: CASSPGQGGFGYTF.

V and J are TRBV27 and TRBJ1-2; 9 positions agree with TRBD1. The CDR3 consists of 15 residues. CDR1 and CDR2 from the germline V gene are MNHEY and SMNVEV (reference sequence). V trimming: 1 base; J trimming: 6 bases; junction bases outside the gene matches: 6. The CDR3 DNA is TGTGCCAGCAGTTTATTATACAGGGGGCGCGATGGCTACACCTTC. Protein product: CASSLLYRGRDGYTF.

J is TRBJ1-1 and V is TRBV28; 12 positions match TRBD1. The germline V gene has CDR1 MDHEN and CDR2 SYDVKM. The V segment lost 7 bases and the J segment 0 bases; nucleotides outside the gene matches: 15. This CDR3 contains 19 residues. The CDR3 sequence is CASTRRSFGTGGLNTEAFF. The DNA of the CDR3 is TGTGCCAGCACCCGACGGTCCTTCGGGACAGGGGGCTTGAACACTGAAGCTTTCTTT.

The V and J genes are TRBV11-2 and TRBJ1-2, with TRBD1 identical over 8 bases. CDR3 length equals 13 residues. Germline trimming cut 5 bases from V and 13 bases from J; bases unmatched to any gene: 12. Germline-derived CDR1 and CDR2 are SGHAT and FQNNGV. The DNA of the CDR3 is TGTGCCAGCAGCCGACATGGACAGGGAGGTCCCACCTTC. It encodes CASSRHGQGGPTF.

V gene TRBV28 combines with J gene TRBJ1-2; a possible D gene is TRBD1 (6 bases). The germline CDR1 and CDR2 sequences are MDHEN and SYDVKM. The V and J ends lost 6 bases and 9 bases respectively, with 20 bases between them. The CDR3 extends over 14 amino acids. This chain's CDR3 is CASRHRDTLPSYTF. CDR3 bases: TGTGCCAGCAGACACCGGGACACCCTCCCGAGCTACACCTTC.

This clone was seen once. The DNA of the CDR3 is TGTGCCAGCAGCTACAGCGGGGGCGGGGCAGATACGCAGTATTTT. Protein: CASSYSGGGADTQYF. This chain links TRBV7-2 with TRBJ2-3; 8 bases fit TRBD2. The CDR3 has 15 amino acids. Trimming removed 4 bases from V and 4 bases from J; junction bases left unmatched: 7. From germline, CDR1 is SGHTA and CDR2 FQGNSA. Combining the CDR3 with reference TRBV7-2 and TRBJ2-3 gives the whole variable domain GAGVSQSPSNKVTEKGKDVELRCDPISGHTALYWYRQSLGQGLEFLIYFQGNSAPDKSGLPSDRFSAERTGGSVSTLTIQRTQQEDSAVYLCASSYSGGGADTQYFGPGTRLTVL.